This T cell receptor (beta chain) was obtained from a study of blood T cell repertoires in COVID-19. Overall study: The United States, Italy and Spain provided the acute and convalescent COVID-19 samples.

In the original analysis: Nucleated cell counts were estimated from reference gene primer amplification. Only in-frame clones appear in the TCRdb table, and some are missing; sequencing was by immunoSEQ multiplex PCR. For V, J and clone size, that table is used; D and trimming come from the DNA. The top ten clones hold about 4.5% of a sample with approximately 120,000 clones, about 78% of them seen once. V was trimmed by 1 base and J by 6 bases, leaving 10 bases between them. The CDR3 sequence is 14 residues long. Germline CDR1 is LGHNA and CDR2 is YSLEER. Sequencing was carried out using peripheral blood. This receptor was taken from a human donor in a cohort sampled during active or convalescent COVID-19. The rearrangement joins TRBV4-3 to TRBJ1-5; TRBD1 might be the D (6 bases). CDR3 sequence (DNA): TGCGCCAGCAGCCAAGGAAGGGGGAGTCAGCCCCAGCATTTT. Amino acids: CASSQGRGSQPQHF.